This T cell receptor (beta chain) was documented in a study of T cell responses to AZD1222 COVID-19 vaccine. Sequenced by immunoSEQ multiplex PCR; TCRdb stores in-frame clones only, minus some. The sample has some 70,000 clones, roughly 82% seen once. The germline V gene encodes CDR1 SGHAT and CDR2 FQNNGV. Trimming at V came to 1 base and at J to 0 bases, leaving 9 bases not matched to a gene. The CDR3 extends over 17 amino acids. This specimen consisted of peripheral blood, obtained on day 0 of AZD1222 vaccination. The chain recombines TRBV11-2 with TRBJ2-7; TRBD1 matches at 7 bases. This clonotype originated in an adult in good health. CDR3 DNA: TGTGCCAGCAGCTTAGGGGGGACAGAGATTATCTCCTACGAGCAGTACTTC. Amino acid sequence: CASSLGGTEIISYEQYF.